At least ten counts were recorded for the clone carrying this T cell receptor beta chain. The antigen is undetermined. CDR3 length: 14 amino acids. V lost 0 bases, J lost 5 bases, and 12 bases lay in between. The germline V gene encodes CDR1 SGHRS and CDR2 YFSETQ. Treatment was busulfan-fludarabine conditioning, a marrow graft, and cyclophosphamide on days +3 and +4. Clones were read by immunoSEQ multiplex PCR, and TCRdb kept only the in-frame ones, dropping some. Reported are under 20,000 clones, none seen only once; the ten largest carry about 0.51%. This specimen comes from a study of T cells after posttransplantation cyclophosphamide. Overall study findings and caveats: Tissue-infiltrating T cells from skin or gut overlapped little with blood T cells.

The sequences come from PBMCs, collected after allogeneic stem cell transplant with posttransplant cyclophosphamide. This receptor was identified in a female patient under 45 who received an allogeneic stem cell transplant from a related donor, was CMV-positive, and had no GVHD. The graft donor may account for some of the T cells. The gene calls are TRBV5-1 and TRBJ2-7, with TRBD2 as a possible D gene (5 bases). CDR3 in DNA: TGCGCCAGCAGCTTGGTCTTCGGGATCGACGAGCAGTACTTC. This codes for CASSLVFGIDEQYF.